Detailed here is one TCR beta chain. Its cognate antigen is unknown. This specimen belongs to a study of a mutant IDH1 vaccine in newly diagnosed glioma. Study at large: Patients were given eight vaccinations, scheduled in weeks 1, 3, 5, 7, 11, 15, 19 and 23. Standard pretreatment was either radiotherapy, temozolomide, or, for most, radiochemotherapy with temozolomide.

Study-wide findings and caveats: Detectable vaccine-induced immune responses arose in 80% to 95% of patients.

Sequencing used immunoSEQ multiplex PCR; TCRdb keeps in-frame clones, though not all of them. This sample has about 53,000 clones, with under 90% found just once. Time point in this sample: week 5, during vaccination. The study gave 300 ug of mutant IDH1 20-mer peptide per vaccine dose, with topical imiquimod. The clonotype comes from a woman between 50 and 59 years old with glioma. Sequenced here: PBMCs, sampled from a glioma patient whose treatment included an IDH1 peptide vaccine.

CDR3 DNA sequence: TGTGCCAGAGGGGGAGGTACTAATGAAAAACTGTTTTTT. As protein: CARGGGTNEKLFF. V gene TRBV5-8 combines with J gene TRBJ1-4, with D perhaps matching TRBD1 (6 bases). Per the germline V gene, CDR1 is SGHTS and CDR2 is YDEGEE. Between the trimmed V and J ends, which lost 8 bases and 2 bases, there was a span of 10 bases. The CDR3 runs to 13 residues.